This TCR beta chain is drawn from a study of cytomegalovirus exposure and HLA in healthy donors. Study findings and constraints: Researchers counted about 150 TCR beta chains as cytomegalovirus-associated.

Clones were sequenced by immunoSEQ multiplex PCR, and TCRdb holds only the in-frame ones, with some missing. The table records roughly 45,000 clones, 94% of them present only once. A note on this clone: What it binds is not known.

The CDR3 sequence is 15 residues long. The germline V gene has CDR1 MDHEN and CDR2 SYDVKM. The ends were cut back, 2 bases at V and 0 bases at J, with 9 bases in the middle. This TCR derives from a woman younger than 30 in good health and CMV-seropositive. J is TRBJ2-3 and V is TRBV28; a weak D match, TRBD2 (5 bases). The sample taken for sequencing was PBMCs. CDR3 in amino acids: CASSLAGSSTDTQYF. The CDR3 nucleotides read TGTGCCAGCAGTTTAGCGGGTTCGAGCACAGATACGCAGTATTTT.